Below, 5 T cell receptor beta chains from the same sample are listed, as sequenced in a study of blood T cell repertoires in COVID-19. Method: immunoSEQ multiplex PCR; TCRdb's copy keeps in-frame clones and lacks some. The sample yields around 100,000 clones, 89% seen once. Source material: peripheral blood. Every receptor here comes from a man between 60 and 75 years old with COVID-19, enrolled during active disease.

The chain employs TRBV18 and TRBJ1-1; 7 bases agree with TRBD1. V lost 0 bases, J lost 4 bases, and 5 bases stayed unmatched. Germline CDR1 and CDR2: KGHSH and LQKENI. The CDR3 runs to 15 residues. The CDR3 here is CASSPPRAGGTEAFF. The CDR3 region has the DNA TGTGCCAGCTCACCACCGAGGGCAGGGGGCACTGAAGCTTTCTTT.

The V gene is TRBV9, the J gene TRBJ1-2; 7 bases are shared with TRBD1. Germline assignment: CDR1 SGDLS and CDR2 YYNGEE. Losses at the gene ends were 4 bases for V and 2 bases for J; bases not matched to a gene: 11. This CDR3 contains 16 residues. The CDR3: CASSRGGSSVNYGYTF. CDR3 sequence (DNA): TGTGCCAGCAGCCGAGGGGGCAGCTCGGTGAACTATGGCTACACCTTC. The full variable domain, rest sourced from reference TRBV9 and TRBJ1-2, is DSGVTQTPKHLITATGQRVTLRCSPRSGDLSVYWYQQSLDQGLQFLIQYYNGEERAKGNILERFSAQQFPDLHSELNLSSLELGDSALYFCASSRGGSSVNYGYTFGSGTRLTVV.

The CDR3: CASSTERVTEAFF. DNA of the CDR3: TGTGCCAGCAGCACAGAAAGAGTCACTGAAGCTTTCTTT. The chain employs TRBV12-3 or TRBV12-4 and TRBJ1-1; D unclear. The V and J ends lost 6 bases and 4 bases respectively, with 12 bases between them. There are 13 residues in the CDR3.

Notes on this clone: The same CDR3 can be traced to other DNA sequences in this sample. This rearrangement joins TRBV7-2 to TRBJ2-1; the match to TRBD2 covers 10 bases. CDR3 length equals 14 residues. J was trimmed by 7 bases and V by 4 bases; bases with no gene match: 4. Per the germline V gene, CDR1 is SGHTA and CDR2 is FQGNSA. For the CDR3, the DNA is TGTGCCAGCAGCTCTAGCGGGAGACGGAATGAGCAGTTCTTC. Its translation is CASSSSGRRNEQFF.

The V gene is TRBV28, the J gene TRBJ2-1, with D hard to call. The length of the CDR3 is 12 residues. Germline CDR1 is MDHEN and CDR2 is SYDVKM. The germline V and J ends were trimmed by 5 bases and 10 bases, with 12 bases remaining between them. This CDR3 is CASSPPGWEQFF. CDR3 DNA: TGTGCCAGCAGTCCCCCGGGTTGGGAGCAGTTCTTC.